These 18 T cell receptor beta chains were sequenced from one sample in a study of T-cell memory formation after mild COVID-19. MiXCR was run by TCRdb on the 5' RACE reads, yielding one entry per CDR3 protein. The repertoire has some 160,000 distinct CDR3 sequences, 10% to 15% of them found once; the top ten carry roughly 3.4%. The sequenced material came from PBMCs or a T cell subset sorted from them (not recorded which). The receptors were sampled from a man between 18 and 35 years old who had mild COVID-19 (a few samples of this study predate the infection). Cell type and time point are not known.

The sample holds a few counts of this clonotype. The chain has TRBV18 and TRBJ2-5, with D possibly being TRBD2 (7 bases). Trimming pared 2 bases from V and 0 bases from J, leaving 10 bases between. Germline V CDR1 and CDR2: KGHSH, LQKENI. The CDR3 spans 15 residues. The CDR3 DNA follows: TGTGCCAGCTCACCAGCGCGGGGGCACCAAGAGACCCAGTACTTC. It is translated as CASSPARGHQETQYF. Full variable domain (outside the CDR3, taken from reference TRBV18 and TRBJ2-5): NAGVMQNPRHLVRRRGQEARLRCSPMKGHSHVYWYRQLPEEGLKFMVYLQKENIIDESGMPKERFSAEFPKEGPSILRIQQVVRGDSAAYFCASSPARGHQETQYFGPGTRLLVL.

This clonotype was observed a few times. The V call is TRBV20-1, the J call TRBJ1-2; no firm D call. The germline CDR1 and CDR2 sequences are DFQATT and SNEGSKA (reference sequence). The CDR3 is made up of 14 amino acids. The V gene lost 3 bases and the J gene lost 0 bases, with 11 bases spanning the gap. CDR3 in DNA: TGCAGTGCTAGGGGCCCCTGGACTAACTATGGCTACACCTTC. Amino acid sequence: CSARGPWTNYGYTF.

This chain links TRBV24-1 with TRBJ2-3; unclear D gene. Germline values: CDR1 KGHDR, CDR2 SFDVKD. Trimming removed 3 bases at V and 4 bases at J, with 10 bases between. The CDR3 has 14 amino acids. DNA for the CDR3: TGTGCCACCAGTGATACGCATGTCTCAGATACGCAGTATTTT. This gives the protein CATSDTHVSDTQYF.

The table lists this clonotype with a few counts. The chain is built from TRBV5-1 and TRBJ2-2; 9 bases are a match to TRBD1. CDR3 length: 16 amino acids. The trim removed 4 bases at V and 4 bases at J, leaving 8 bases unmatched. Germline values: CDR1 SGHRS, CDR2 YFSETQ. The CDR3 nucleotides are TGCGCCAGCAGCACCTCCGGGACAGGGCGCACCGGGGAGCTGTTTTTT. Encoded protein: CASSTSGTGRTGELFF.

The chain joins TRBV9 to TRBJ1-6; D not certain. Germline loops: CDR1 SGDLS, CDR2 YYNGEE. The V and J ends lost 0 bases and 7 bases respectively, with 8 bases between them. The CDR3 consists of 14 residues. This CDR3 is CASSVGMGNSPLHF. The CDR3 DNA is TGTGCCAGCAGCGTAGGTATGGGGAATTCACCCCTCCACTTT.

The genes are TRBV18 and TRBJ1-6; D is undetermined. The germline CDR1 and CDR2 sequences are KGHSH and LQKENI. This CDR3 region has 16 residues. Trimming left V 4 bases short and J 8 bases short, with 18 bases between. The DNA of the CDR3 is TGTGCCAGCTCACTCCTCGGGCACCTCGGAGATTCACCCCTCCACTTT. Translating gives CASSLLGHLGDSPLHF. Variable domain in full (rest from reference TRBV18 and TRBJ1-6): NAGVMQNPRHLVRRRGQEARLRCSPMKGHSHVYWYRQLPEEGLKFMVYLQKENIIDESGMPKERFSAEFPKEGPSILRIQQVVRGDSAAYFCASSLLGHLGDSPLHFGNGTRLTVT.

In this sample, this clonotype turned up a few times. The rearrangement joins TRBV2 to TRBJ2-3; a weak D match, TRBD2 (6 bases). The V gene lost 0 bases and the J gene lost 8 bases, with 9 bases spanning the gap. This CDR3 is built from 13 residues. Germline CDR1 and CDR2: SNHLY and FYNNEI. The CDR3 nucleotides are TGTGCCAGCAGTGAAGCCGGAGCGGGTACGCAGTATTTT. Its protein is CASSEAGAGTQYF.

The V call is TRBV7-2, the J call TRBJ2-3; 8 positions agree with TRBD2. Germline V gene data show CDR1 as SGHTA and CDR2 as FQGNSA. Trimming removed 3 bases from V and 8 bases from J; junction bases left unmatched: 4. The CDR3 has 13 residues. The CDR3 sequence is CASSLSGGATQYF. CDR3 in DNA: TGTGCCAGCAGCTTGTCGGGGGGGGCTACGCAGTATTTT. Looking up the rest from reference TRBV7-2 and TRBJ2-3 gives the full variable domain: GAGVSQSPSNKVTEKGKDVELRCDPISGHTALYWYRQSLGQGLEFLIYFQGNSAPDKSGLPSDRFSAERTGGSVSTLTIQRTQQEDSAVYLCASSLSGGATQYFGPGTRLTVL.

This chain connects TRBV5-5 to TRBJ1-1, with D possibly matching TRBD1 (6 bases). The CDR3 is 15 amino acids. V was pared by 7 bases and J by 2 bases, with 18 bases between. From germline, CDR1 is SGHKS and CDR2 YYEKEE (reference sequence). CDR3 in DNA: TGTGCCAGCGGAAAACCCGGGACAACCAACACTGAAGCTTTCTTT. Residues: CASGKPGTTNTEAFF.

CDR3 loop: CASKAGTDTIYF. CDR3 nucleotide sequence: TGTGCCAGCAAGGCAGGGACGGACACCATATATTTT. The chain joins TRBV2 to TRBJ1-3; a possible D gene is TRBD1 (5 bases). CDR1 and CDR2 from the germline V gene are SNHLY and FYNNEI. Trimming cost V 7 bases and J 8 bases, with 12 bases left between them. This CDR3 is 12 amino acids long.

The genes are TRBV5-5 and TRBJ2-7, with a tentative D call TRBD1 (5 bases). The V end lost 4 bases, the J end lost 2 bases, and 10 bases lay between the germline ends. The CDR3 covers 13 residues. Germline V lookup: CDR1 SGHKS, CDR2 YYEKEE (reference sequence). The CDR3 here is CASSGATTYEQYV. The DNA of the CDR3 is TGTGCCAGCAGCGGGGCCACTACCTACGAGCAGTACGTC.

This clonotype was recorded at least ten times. The DNA for the CDR3 is TGCGCCAGCAGCCTCCTTTCCGGGGGCCCGGGGGCGAATGAGCAGTTCTTC. It is translated as CASSLLSGGPGANEQFF. The rearrangement uses TRBV4-1 and TRBJ2-1; D is perhaps TRBD1 or TRBD2 (6 bases each). CDR1 and CDR2 (germline): MGHRA, YSYEKL. The CDR3 is 17 amino acids. Between the trimmed V and J ends, which lost 4 bases and 7 bases, there was a span of 23 bases.

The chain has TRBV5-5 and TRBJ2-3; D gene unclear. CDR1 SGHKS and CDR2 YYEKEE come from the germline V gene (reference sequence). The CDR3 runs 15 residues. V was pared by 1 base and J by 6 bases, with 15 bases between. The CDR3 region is CASSLSSVAADTQYF. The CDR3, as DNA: TGTGCCAGCAGCTTGTCGTCGGTAGCAGCCGATACGCAGTATTTT. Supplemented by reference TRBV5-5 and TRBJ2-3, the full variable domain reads DAGVTQSPTHLIKTRGQQVTLRCSPISGHKSVSWYQQVLGQGPQFIFQYYEKEERGRGNFPDRFSARQFPNYSSELNVNALLLGDSALYLCASSLSSVAADTQYFGPGTRLTVL.

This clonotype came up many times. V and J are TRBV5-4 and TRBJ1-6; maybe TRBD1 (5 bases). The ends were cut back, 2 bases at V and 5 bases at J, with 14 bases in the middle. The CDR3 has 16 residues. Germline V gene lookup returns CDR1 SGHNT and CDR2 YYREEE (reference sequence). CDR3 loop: CASSLFGARNNSPLHF. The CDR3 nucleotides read TGTGCCAGCAGCTTATTTGGGGCCCGGAATAATTCACCCCTCCACTTT.

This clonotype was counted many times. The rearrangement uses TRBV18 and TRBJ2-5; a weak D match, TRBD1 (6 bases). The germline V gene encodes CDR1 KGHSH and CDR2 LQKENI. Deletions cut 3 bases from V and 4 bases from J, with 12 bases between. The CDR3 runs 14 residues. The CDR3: CASSPGAGRETQYF. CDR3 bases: TGTGCCAGCTCACCGGGGGCAGGGAGAGAGACCCAGTACTTC. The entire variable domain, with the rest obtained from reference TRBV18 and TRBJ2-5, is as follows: NAGVMQNPRHLVRRRGQEARLRCSPMKGHSHVYWYRQLPEEGLKFMVYLQKENIIDESGMPKERFSAEFPKEGPSILRIQQVVRGDSAAYFCASSPGAGRETQYFGPGTRLLVL.

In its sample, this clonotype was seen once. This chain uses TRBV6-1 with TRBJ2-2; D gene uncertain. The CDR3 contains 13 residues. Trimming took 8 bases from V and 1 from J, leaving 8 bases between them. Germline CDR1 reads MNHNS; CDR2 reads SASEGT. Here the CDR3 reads CASLDWNTGELFF. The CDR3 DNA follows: TGTGCCAGCCTCGACTGGAACACCGGGGAGCTGTTTTTT.

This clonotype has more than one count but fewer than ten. The DNA of the CDR3 is TGTGCCAGCAGCAAGACAGGGCCCGGGGAGCTGTTTTTT. This codes for CASSKTGPGELFF. V is TRBV9 and J is TRBJ2-2; 7 bases line up with TRBD1. V trimming: 4 bases; J trimming: 6 bases; junction bases outside the gene matches: 3. CDR1 SGDLS and CDR2 YYNGEE come from the germline V gene. The CDR3 is 13 amino acids.

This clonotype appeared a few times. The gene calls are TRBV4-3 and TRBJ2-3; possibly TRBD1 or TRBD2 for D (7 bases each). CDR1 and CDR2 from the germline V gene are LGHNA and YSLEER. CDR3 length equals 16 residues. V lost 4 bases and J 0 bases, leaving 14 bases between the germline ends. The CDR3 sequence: CASSRQGGPSTDTQYF. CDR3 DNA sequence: TGCGCCAGCAGCCGTCAGGGGGGGCCTAGCACAGATACGCAGTATTTT.